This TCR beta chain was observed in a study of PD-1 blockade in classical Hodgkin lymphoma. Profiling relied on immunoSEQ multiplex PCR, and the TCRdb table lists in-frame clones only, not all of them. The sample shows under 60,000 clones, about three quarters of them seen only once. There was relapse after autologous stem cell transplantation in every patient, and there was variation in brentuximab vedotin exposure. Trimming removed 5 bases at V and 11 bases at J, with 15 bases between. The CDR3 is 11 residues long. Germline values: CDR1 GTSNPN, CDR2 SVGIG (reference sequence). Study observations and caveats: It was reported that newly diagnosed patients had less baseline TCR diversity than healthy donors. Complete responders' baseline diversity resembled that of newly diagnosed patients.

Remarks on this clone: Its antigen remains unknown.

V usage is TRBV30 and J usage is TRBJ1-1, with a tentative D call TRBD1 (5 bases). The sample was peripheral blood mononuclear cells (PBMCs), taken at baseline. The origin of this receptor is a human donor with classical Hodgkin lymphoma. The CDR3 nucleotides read TGTGCCTGGGGGGGTTCGGCTCTCGCTTTCTTT. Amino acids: CAWGGSALAFF.